This T cell receptor beta chain appears in the sequencing data of a study of cytomegalovirus exposure and HLA in healthy donors. Profiled with immunoSEQ multiplex PCR; TCRdb holds only in-frame clones, not every one. The top ten hold around 0.91% of the sample, which has 250,000 to 400,000 clones, roughly 90% seen once. V was clipped by 5 bases and J by 8 bases; unmatched bases: 13. There are 16 residues in the CDR3. Germline loops: CDR1 SGHVS, CDR2 FQNEAQ. V usage is TRBV7-8 and J usage is TRBJ2-4, with 9 nucleotides matching TRBD2. The sample consisted of PBMCs. This sequence originates from a man aged 25 to 40 in good health and CMV-seronegative. CDR3 sequence: CASSPTGGGAGDIQYF. In DNA form, the CDR3 reads TGTGCCAGCAGCCCTACCGGCGGGGGGGCCGGGGACATTCAGTACTTC. The full variable domain, with the rest looked up from reference TRBV7-8 and TRBJ2-4, is GAGVSQSPRYKVAKRGQDVALRCDPISGHVSLFWYQQALGQGPEFLTYFQNEAQLDKSGLPSDRFFAERPEGSVSTLKIQRTQQEDSAVYLCASSPTGGGAGDIQYFGAGTRLSVL.